This T cell receptor (beta chain) is from a study of cytomegalovirus exposure and HLA in healthy donors (dated by TCRdb to 2015 to 2018). Broadly, across the study: A later analysis indicated that the 95 to 150 validation repertoires were generated on the platform also employed for the approximately 670 repertoires of the first cohort. The study aimed to test whether cataloging public T cell receptors could reveal signatures of past pathogen exposure. To predict cytomegalovirus infection status, the study combined high-throughput TCR immunosequencing, statistical association of individual TCRs with disease status, and machine learning. A separate validation cohort of 100 to 150 different subjects was used in addition to the approximately 670-subject first cohort. What the work shows at the level of the full study, not this receptor alone: All 120 or so repertoires were used to score co-occurrence in the validation cohort in a later analysis, because that analysis had no HLA typing for the cohort. Most TCR sequences were observed very rarely across donors, whereas some public TCRs were present in many individuals. A total of roughly 160 TCR beta chains were listed by the study as associated with cytomegalovirus. In vitro tests confirmed that a few of the cytomegalovirus-associated TCR beta chains recognize cytomegalovirus antigens. In both the original and validation cohorts, the classifier was reported to diagnose cytomegalovirus status with high specificity and sensitivity. According to the authors, the approach could potentially be generalized to other disease states and immunological phenotypes. Of the cluster scores, 94% were above 0 in a later analysis, which found that TCRs clustered in the first cohort also tended to co-occur in the 90 to 150 validation repertoires.

The donors belonged to the validation cohort of about 110 subjects, which was separate from the 666-subject first cohort. Receptors were amplified or captured by the immunoSEQ multiplex PCR assay. The authors processed their data as follows. To diagnose cytomegalovirus status from the catalog of TCR beta chain sequences, a statistical classification framework was built. TCRdb took over this immuneACCESS table, retaining in-frame rearrangements with V and J assigned. Such tables are incomplete; in checked studies, under half of the missing clones stem from an unresolved V gene, and the remainder is unexplained. That table furnishes V, J and clone size, whereas the DNA furnished D and trimming. A total of more than 95,000 clones appear in this sample, roughly 95% of them only once. The top ten hold 1.7% of the sample. V is cut by 11 bases and J by 0 bases, and the space between the germline ends is 8 bases. The CDR3 contains 12 residues, cysteine and phenylalanine counted. Only CDR3 DNA is held: 36 bases, read in frame from base 1. In the germline V gene, CDR1 corresponds to SGHAT and CDR2 to FQNNGV.

As to this clone: Its antigen is not yet known. No base-level quality is on record; no much larger clone is a single base apart.

The rearrangement joined TRBV11-2 to TRBJ1-3, with the D gene call left open. Sequenced input: PBMCs. This sequence was found in a man aged 18 to 29 in good health and CMV-seronegative. The nucleotides are TGTGCCGGCGGGGACTCTGGAAACACCATATATTTT. This yields the protein CAGGDSGNTIYF.